Each of the 14 T cell receptor beta chains below was sequenced from the same sample in a study of breast tumors, draining lymph nodes, adjacent tissues (dated by TCRdb to the mid-2010s). The lymph node samples were taken from the axillary draining lymph nodes of breast cancer patients. The library was generated by multiplex PCR. This sample was sequenced with an Illumina HiSeq 2000. TCRdb reworked the public reads: Q25 trimming with fastp, MiXCR clone assembly, productive beta chains retained. Every distinct CDR3 protein forms one entry, paired with its most common genes and DNA. This sample has about 230,000 distinct CDR3 sequences in its table, and approximately 30% of those were observed once. Clones ranked in the top ten supply approximately 1.4% of the sample. The material sequenced was axillary lymph node tissue. These receptors were taken from a female donor with breast cancer. Some clones in this sample may be carry-over from other donors' samples.

This clonotype was seen repeatedly, ten times or more. The chain employs TRBV6-1 and TRBJ1-2, with TRBD1 matching 7 bases. The CDR3 spans 13 residues. V was pared by 3 bases and J by 6 bases, with 4 bases of the junction left unmatched. Germline CDR1 is MNHNS and CDR2 is SASEGT. Here the CDR3 DNA reads TGTGCCAGCAGTGACGGAACAGGGGATGGCTACACCTTC. Residues: CASSDGTGDGYTF.

This clonotype was picked up many times. The V call is TRBV7-9, the J call TRBJ2-2; the D is unclear. The CDR3 spans 13 residues. The germline V and J ends were trimmed by 1 base and 6 bases, with 6 bases remaining between them. Germline V gives CDR1 SEHNR, CDR2 FQNEAQ (reference sequence). The CDR3 spells CASSLVMAGELFF. CDR3 bases: TGTGCCAGCAGCTTAGTCATGGCCGGGGAGCTGTTTTTT.

Many counts were recorded for this clonotype. V gene TRBV5-1 combines with J gene TRBJ1-3; D call uncertain. The CDR3 is made up of 13 amino acids. The germline gives CDR1 SGHRS, CDR2 YFSETQ. V shed 4 bases and J shed 4 bases, with 9 bases lying between them. The CDR3 sequence is CASSQRAGNTIYF. In nucleotides, the CDR3 is TGCGCCAGCAGCCAAAGGGCGGGAAACACCATATATTTT.

A note on this clonotype: In this CDR3 the conserved last residue, phenylalanine or tryptophan, is missing, so a read error is likely. Because the CDR3's place on the DNA is in doubt, the DNA is left out and the CDR3 is given as listed by TCRdb. The chain is built from TRBV7-9 and TRBJ1-3; the D call in the table, TRBD1, was not verified against the DNA. Including both end residues, the CDR3 is 14 amino acids long. The germline CDR1 and CDR2 sequences are SEHNR and FQNEAQ (reference sequence). CDR3: CASSGPDPVTPPYL.

Details on this clonotype: This sequence may be a read error, since a much larger clone differs from it by one base. V usage is TRBV30 and J usage is TRBJ1-4; no firm D call. The CDR3 length is 14 residues. The germline V gene encodes CDR1 GTSNPN and CDR2 SVGIG (reference sequence). The CDR3 DNA sequence: TGTGCCTGGAGTTTTGGCCAGACTAATGAAGAACTGTTTTTT. Amino acid sequence: CAWSFGQTNEELFF.

The count of this clonotype is one. The chain joins TRBV5-6 to TRBJ2-7, with a possible D match to TRBD1 (6 bases). From germline, CDR1 is SGHDT and CDR2 YYEEEE. This CDR3 is built from 14 residues. Deletions cut 5 bases from V and 0 bases from J, with 12 bases between. The CDR3 region has the DNA TGTGCCAGCAGTTACGGGACAAGCTCCTACGAGCAGTACTTC. Protein product: CASSYGTSSYEQYF. The full variable domain, in which reference TRBV5-6 and TRBJ2-7 provide the parts outside the CDR3, is DAGVTQSPTHLIKTRGQQVTLRCSPKSGHDTVSWYQQALGQGPQFIFQYYEEEERQRGNFPDRFSGHQFPNYSSELNVNALLLGDSALYLCASSYGTSSYEQYFGPGTRLTVT.

A few counts support this clonotype. The rearrangement links TRBV7-2 to TRBJ1-1, with D unclear. Germline CDR1 and CDR2: SGHTA and FQGNSA. The CDR3 is 14 amino acids. Trimming stripped 1 base from V and 5 bases from J, with 11 bases between. DNA of the CDR3: TGTGCCAGCAGCTTAGATAGGGTGGGTACTGAAGCTTTCTTT. Its protein is CASSLDRVGTEAFF. Full variable domain (remainder filled in from reference TRBV7-2 and TRBJ1-1): GAGVSQSPSNKVTEKGKDVELRCDPISGHTALYWYRQSLGQGLEFLIYFQGNSAPDKSGLPSDRFSAERTGGSVSTLTIQRTQQEDSAVYLCASSLDRVGTEAFFGQGTRLTVV.

This clonotype was observed many times. The chain links TRBV3-1 to TRBJ2-3; D uncertain. The ends were cut back, 0 bases at V and 5 bases at J, with 6 bases in the middle. This CDR3 has 13 amino acids. CDR1 is LGHDT, CDR2 YNNKEL, per germline (reference sequence). CDR3 nucleotides: TGTGCCAGCAGCCAAGACTTCGTAGATACGCAGTATTTT. This sequence encodes CASSQDFVDTQYF.

This clonotype occurred many times. The chain carries TRBV30 and TRBJ2-7; 10 bases match TRBD1. This CDR3 spans 13 amino acids. Per germline, CDR1 GTSNPN and CDR2 SVGIG (reference sequence). The V and J ends lost 5 bases and 3 bases, in that order; junction bases with no gene match: 4. CDR3 amino acids: CAWGGTGDYEQYF. The CDR3 DNA sequence: TGTGCCTGGGGGGGGACAGGGGACTACGAGCAGTACTTC.

This clonotype was recorded many times. This sequence joins TRBV15 and TRBJ2-3; 8 positions match TRBD2. V dropped 0 bases and J dropped 4; count of bases not matched to a gene: 6. The CDR3 is 16 residues long. Germline V gene sequence: CDR1 LNHNV, CDR2 YYDKDF (reference sequence). The CDR3 loop reads CATSRDLAGSPDTQYF. CDR3 nucleotide sequence: TGTGCCACCAGCAGAGACTTAGCGGGATCGCCAGATACGCAGTATTTT.

The V gene is TRBV12-3 or TRBV12-4, the J gene TRBJ2-2, with TRBD1 matching 12 bases. The CDR3 sequence is 18 residues long. Trimming took 5 bases from V and 4 from J; bases not matched to a gene: 11. The CDR3 protein is CASSAYRGTGGSTGELFF. The DNA for the CDR3 is TGTGCCAGCAGTGCCTACAGGGGGACAGGGGGCTCCACCGGGGAGCTGTTTTTT.

This clonotype was seen a single time. The chain employs TRBV6-5 and TRBJ2-3; D unclear. The CDR3 extends over 13 amino acids. Looked up from germline, CDR1 is MNHEY and CDR2 is SVGAGI. The V end lost 6 bases, the J end lost 6 bases, and 13 bases lay between the germline ends. The CDR3 loop is CASSSDSLDTQYF. CDR3 DNA: TGTGCCAGCAGCTCTGACTCCTTGGATACGCAGTATTTT.

The chain couples TRBV5-6 to TRBJ2-4; possible D gene TRBD2, 6 bases. CDR1 and CDR2 from the germline V gene are SGHDT and YYEEEE. The CDR3 runs to 15 residues. The V end lost 3 bases, the J end lost 7 bases, and 17 bases lay between the germline ends. CDR3 bases: TGTGCCAGCAGCTCACTAATAGCGGAGGGTAACATTCAGTACTTC. It specifies CASSSLIAEGNIQYF.

J is TRBJ1-1 and V is TRBV5-6, with D uncertain. The CDR3 runs to 13 residues. Germline CDR1 SGHDT, CDR2 YYEEEE. V was clipped by 0 bases and J by 4 bases, with 7 bases between them. In nucleotides, the CDR3 is TGTGCCAGCAGCTTGGGGAGGACCACTGAAGCTTTCTTT. Translation gives CASSLGRTTEAFF. The entire variable domain, with the rest obtained from reference TRBV5-6 and TRBJ1-1, is as follows: DAGVTQSPTHLIKTRGQQVTLRCSPKSGHDTVSWYQQALGQGPQFIFQYYEEEERQRGNFPDRFSGHQFPNYSSELNVNALLLGDSALYLCASSLGRTTEAFFGQGTRLTVV.